The present T cell receptor beta chain was sequenced within a study of cytomegalovirus exposure and HLA in healthy donors. With regard to this clone: Its antigen remains unknown.

Study observations and caveats: It was approximately 150 TCR beta chains that were listed as cytomegalovirus-associated.

In the PCR, 60 Vbeta and 13 Jbeta primers were used. Produced via immunoSEQ multiplex PCR; TCRdb's table is partial and in-frame only. The sample holds under 200,000 clones, roughly 80% seen once. Losses at the gene ends were 2 bases for V and 2 bases for J; bases not matched to a gene: 2. This CDR3 is built from 16 residues. Germline CDR1 SGDLS, CDR2 YYNGEE. Material: PBMCs. The receptor was derived from a woman younger than 35 in good health and CMV-seronegative. The gene calls are TRBV9 and TRBJ2-6; 9 nucleotides agree with TRBD2. CDR3 in amino acids: CASSVGGRAGANVLTF. In DNA, the CDR3 is TGTGCCAGCAGCGTGGGCGGGAGGGCTGGGGCCAACGTCCTGACTTTC.